The 19 T cell receptor beta chains given below trace back to one sample, sequenced in a study of blood T cell repertoires in COVID-19. Sequenced by immunoSEQ multiplex PCR; TCRdb stores in-frame clones only, minus some. The table shows about 330,000 clones, with around 87% occurring only once. The source material was PBMCs or T cells enriched from blood (not recorded which). The source is a woman in her twenties or thirties who had recovered from COVID-19.

This chain uses TRBV21-1 with TRBJ1-2; the table's D gene call, TRBD1, was not cross checked with the DNA. TRBV21-1 is classified as a pseudogene. This CDR3 contains 12 residues. The CDR3 loop is CASSKVRGGYTF. DNA for the CDR3: TGTGCCAGCAGCAAAGTTAGGGGGGGCTACACCTTC.

The rearrangement joins TRBV13 to TRBJ2-2; D uncertain. The CDR3 covers 12 residues. V gave up 6 bases and J gave up 6 bases, with 8 bases separating them. Germline V lookup: CDR1 PRHDT, CDR2 FYEKMQ (reference sequence). The CDR3 reads CASSSEAGELFF. As DNA, the CDR3 is TGTGCCAGCAGTTCAGAGGCCGGGGAGCTGTTTTTT.

The J gene is TRBJ2-2, the V gene TRBV7-6, with D possibly TRBD1 on 6 matching bases. Per the germline V gene, CDR1 is SGHVS and CDR2 is FNYEAQ. Trimming took 3 bases from V and 1 from J, leaving 12 bases between them. The CDR3 has 16 amino acids. The DNA for the CDR3 is TGTGCCAGCAGCTTTTTGAGGACAGTGAACACCGGGGAGCTGTTTTTT. It specifies CASSFLRTVNTGELFF.

J is TRBJ1-2 and V is TRBV5-5; D ambiguous. The germline CDR1 and CDR2 sequences are SGHKS and YYEKEE (reference sequence). The ends were cut back, 0 bases at V and 1 base at J, with 19 bases in the middle. This CDR3 is built from 18 residues. The DNA of the CDR3 is TGTGCCAGCAGCTTGGGATTTTCCGGGTATGTCCGTAACTATGGCTACACCTTC. It translates to CASSLGFSGYVRNYGYTF.

V gene TRBV11-2 combines with J gene TRBJ2-5, with 7 nucleotides matching TRBD2. The CDR3 covers 13 residues. V trimming: 4 bases; J trimming: 7 bases; junction bases outside the gene matches: 6. Germline assignment: CDR1 SGHAT and CDR2 FQNNGV. Written as DNA, the CDR3 is TGTGCCAGCAGCTACGGACTAGATGGGACCCAGTACTTC. This sequence encodes CASSYGLDGTQYF.

The chain links TRBV7-2 to TRBJ2-3, with a possible D match to TRBD2 (6 bases). The CDR3 is made up of 14 amino acids. V lost 4 bases, J lost 6 bases, and 14 bases lay in between. Germline CDR1 SGHTA, CDR2 FQGNSA. The CDR3 coding sequence is TGTGCCAGCAGCTCCGCAGGCCGGGGGGATACGCAGTATTTT. Translating it yields CASSSAGRGDTQYF. Supplemented by reference TRBV7-2 and TRBJ2-3, the full variable domain reads GAGVSQSPSNKVTEKGKDVELRCDPISGHTALYWYRQSLGQGLEFLIYFQGNSAPDKSGLPSDRFSAERTGGSVSTLTIQRTQQEDSAVYLCASSSAGRGDTQYFGPGTRLTVL.

This sequence joins TRBV28 and TRBJ1-4; 11 nucleotides agree with TRBD1. The germline gives CDR1 MDHEN, CDR2 SYDVKM. After removal of 8 bases from V and 8 bases from J, the junction contained 7 bases not matched to a gene. There are 14 residues in the CDR3. CDR3 region: CASRRTGGVEKLFF. CDR3 nucleotide sequence: TGTGCCAGCCGCCGGACAGGGGGCGTCGAAAAACTGTTTTTT.

There are a few counts of this clone. The chain links TRBV5-5 to TRBJ2-2; the match to TRBD1 covers 8 bases. This CDR3 region has 15 residues. The V and J ends lost 4 bases and 1 base, in that order; junction bases with no gene match: 3. The germline V gene has CDR1 SGHKS and CDR2 YYEKEE (reference sequence). The CDR3 spells CASSGQGRNTGELFF. The CDR3 DNA is TGTGCCAGCAGCGGACAGGGTCGGAACACCGGGGAGCTGTTTTTT. Together with reference TRBV5-5 and TRBJ2-2, the CDR3 gives the full variable domain: DAGVTQSPTHLIKTRGQQVTLRCSPISGHKSVSWYQQVLGQGPQFIFQYYEKEERGRGNFPDRFSARQFPNYSSELNVNALLLGDSALYLCASSGQGRNTGELFFGEGSRLTVL.

The chain links TRBV4-3 to TRBJ1-6; 10 bases agree with TRBD1. V lost 9 bases to trimming and J lost 10 bases; unmatched junction nucleotides: 9. CDR1 LGHNA and CDR2 YSLEER come from the germline V gene. The CDR3 sequence is 14 residues long. CDR3 coding DNA: TGCGCCAGTTCGACAGGGGGCGTTTGGTCACCCCTCCACTTT. Amino acid sequence: CASSTGGVWSPLHF.

The chain is built from TRBV7-2 and TRBJ2-1, with D possibly being TRBD1 (8 bases). This CDR3 has 14 residues. V dropped 3 bases and J dropped 6 bases, with 12 bases sitting between them. Germline CDR1 and CDR2: SGHTA and FQGNSA. The CDR3 DNA sequence: TGTGCCAGCAGCTTTAACAGGGGGGGCAATGAGCAGTTCTTC. Its protein is CASSFNRGGNEQFF.

The chain links TRBV7-8 to TRBJ2-7, with D perhaps matching TRBD1 (5 bases). The CDR3 is 14 residues long. V shed 0 bases and J shed 6 bases, with 12 bases lying between them. Germline-derived CDR1 and CDR2 are SGHVS and FQNEAQ. CDR3 sequence: CASSLAQGIGEQYF. The CDR3 bases are TGTGCCAGCAGCTTAGCCCAGGGAATCGGCGAGCAGTACTTC.

This chain connects TRBV4-1 to TRBJ2-1; 7 bases agree with TRBD1. This CDR3 is built from 16 residues. The J segment lost 3 bases and the V segment lost 2 bases, leaving 7 bases of the junction unmatched. Germline lookup yields CDR1 MGHRA and CDR2 YSYEKL. The CDR3 is CASSQQGTANYNEQFF. The CDR3 nucleotides are TGCGCCAGCAGCCAACAAGGGACAGCGAACTACAATGAGCAGTTCTTC.

The genes are TRBV28 and TRBJ1-1; weak D call: TRBD1 (6 bases). Germline-derived CDR1 and CDR2 are MDHEN and SYDVKM. The CDR3 is 13 amino acids. Between the trimmed V and J ends, which lost 7 bases and 8 bases, there was a span of 17 bases. CDR3 sequence reads: CASTIPGGPEAFF. For the CDR3, the DNA is TGTGCCAGCACTATTCCGGGGGGCCCCGAAGCTTTCTTT.

This chain links TRBV28 with TRBJ1-3; 9 positions agree with TRBD1. Looked up from germline, CDR1 is MDHEN and CDR2 is SYDVKM. V lost 1 base to trimming and J lost 3 bases; unmatched junction nucleotides: 4. CDR3 length equals 16 residues. CDR3 residues: CASSLYGTGLGNTIYF. In DNA, the CDR3 is TGTGCCAGCAGTTTATATGGGACAGGGCTTGGAAACACCATATATTTT.

The chain employs TRBV19 and TRBJ2-1; the D gene is possibly TRBD1 (6 bases). V was trimmed by 10 bases and J by 3 bases, leaving 22 bases between them. Germline V CDR1 and CDR2: LNHDA, SQIVND (reference sequence). The CDR3 runs 16 residues. The CDR3 DNA reads as TGTGCCACCCCGACCCCGGTCCCCAGGGGCTACAATGAGCAGTTCTTC. It is translated as CATPTPVPRGYNEQFF.

This clone was recorded once. The chain has TRBV19 and TRBJ1-2, with a weak D call TRBD1 (6 bases). Per germline, CDR1 LNHDA and CDR2 SQIVND (reference sequence). V was clipped by 7 bases and J by 4 bases, with 13 bases between them. This CDR3 has 13 amino acids. For the CDR3, the DNA is TGTGCCAGTAAACAGGACAGCCCCTATGGCTACACCTTC. Amino acids: CASKQDSPYGYTF. Full variable domain (missing parts from reference TRBV19 and TRBJ1-2): DGGITQSPKYLFRKEGQNVTLSCEQNLNHDAMYWYRQDPGQGLRLIYYSQIVNDFQKGDIAEGYSVSREKKESFPLTVTSAQKNPTAFYLCASKQDSPYGYTFGSGTRLTVV.

The CDR3 reads CASITGGASGNTIYF. CDR3 nucleotides: TGTGCCAGCATCACCGGGGGGGCTTCTGGAAACACCATATATTTT. This chain links TRBV6-5 with TRBJ1-3; D may be TRBD1 (6 bases). The CDR3 has 15 residues. V gave up 7 bases and J gave up 1 base, with 14 bases separating them. Looked up from germline, CDR1 is MNHEY and CDR2 is SVGAGI.

V gene TRBV6-1 combines with J gene TRBJ1-2; D uncertain. CDR3 size: 14 residues. CDR1 and CDR2 (germline): MNHNS, SASEGT. The V and J ends lost 2 bases and 8 bases respectively, with 15 bases between them. The CDR3 sequence is CASSESNGVGGYTF. In nucleotides, the CDR3 is TGTGCCAGCAGTGAAAGTAACGGGGTAGGGGGCTACACCTTC.

Only one count was recorded for this clone. An end of the junction differs from the germline gene, which may be a read error. This sequence joins TRBV2 and TRBJ1-5; D perhaps matches TRBD1 (6 bases). CDR1 is SNHLY and CDR2 is FYNNEI in the germline V gene. The CDR3 loop spans 11 amino acids. The CDR3 sequence: CASSLPPGVSF. The CDR3 region has the DNA TGTGCCAGCAGCCTCCCGCCAGGGGTCAGCTTT.